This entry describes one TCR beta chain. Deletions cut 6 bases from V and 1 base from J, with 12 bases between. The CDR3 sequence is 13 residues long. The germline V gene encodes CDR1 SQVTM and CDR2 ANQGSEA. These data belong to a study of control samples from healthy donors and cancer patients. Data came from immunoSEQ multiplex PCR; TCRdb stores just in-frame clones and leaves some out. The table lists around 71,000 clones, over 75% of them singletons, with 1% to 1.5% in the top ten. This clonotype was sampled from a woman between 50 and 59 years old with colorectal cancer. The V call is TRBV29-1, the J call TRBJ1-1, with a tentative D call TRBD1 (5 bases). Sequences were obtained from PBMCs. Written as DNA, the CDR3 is TGCAGCGTCCCGTGGGACGGGAACACTGAAGCTTTCTTT. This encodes CSVPWDGNTEAFF.